Reported below is one T cell receptor beta chain. Its target antigen remains unknown. No base-level quality is on record; no much larger clone is a single base apart. This sample was taken from a study of CD8+ T cells in alopecia areata (dated 2018 in TCRdb). Context from the whole study: To study T cell clonal expansion in alopecia areata, the researchers applied high-throughput TCRbeta sequencing to both the C3H/HeJ mouse model and human patients. Amplification of TCRbeta CDR3 regions was done by immunoSEQ multiplex PCR using 35 Vbeta forward primers and 13 Jbeta reverse primers. Scalp clonality was compared among normal scalp (n=4), patchy alopecia areata scalp (n=8), and alopecia totalis/universalis scalp (n=8). RNA was obtained with the PAXgene miRNA kit for fixed scalp, the miRNeasy kit for PBMCs, and the RNeasy kit for mouse skin. Scalp tissue and sorted CD4+ and CD8+ peripheral blood T cells from patchy and totalis/universalis alopecia areata patients and from healthy controls were covered by human TCRbeta sequencing. Broad study findings and their caveats: Shared TCR sequences between patients were less evident than in mice, which may be partly attributable to HLA diversity in the patient population. Scalp TCR repertoire analysis is complicated because resident alphabeta T cells in normal human skin are also sequenced, whereas mouse skin is dominated by gammadelta T cells. Compared with normal scalp, lesional scalp, particularly in alopecia totalis/universalis, had higher clonality and more expanded CD8+ clones, which suggests antigenic drive.

Receptor libraries were prepared by the immunoSEQ multiplex PCR assay. For TCR sequencing, RNA was extracted from every sample and reverse transcribed into cDNA to serve as template. First-strand cDNA was synthesized with SuperScript III using a 2:1 mix of oligo-dT and random hexamers. A synthetic immune receptor repertoire was used to measure amplification bias, and any remaining bias was corrected computationally. On the authors' methods: After raw reads were preprocessed to remove errors, the CDR3 was defined following IMGT conventions as running from the conserved cysteine to phenylalanine. To get clonality, Shannon entropy was normalized by log2 of the number of productive unique TCRs and the result was subtracted from 1. CD4 or CD8 identity of scalp clones was inferred by cross-referencing scalp TCRbeta sequences with sorted blood CD4 and CD8 repertoires. In TCRdb, the immuneACCESS table is reduced to in-frame sequences with V and J assigned. These tables do not hold every clone; where another copy was compared, an unresolved V gene accounts for under half, and the others remain unexplained. Clone size and V and J calls were adopted from that table, with D and trimming inferred from the DNA. For this sample there are 95,000 to 110,000 clones; around 59% appear just once. Together, the top ten hold 8.5% to 10% of the sample.

Its CDR3 holds 15 amino acids, cysteine through phenylalanine. The sequence is cut down to CDR3 DNA, 45 bases in frame from base 1. Via the germline V gene, CDR1 is MDHEN and CDR2 SYDVKM. Between the V and J ends, shortened by 9 bases and 4 bases respectively, the junction contains 18 bases. PBMCs were separated by density centrifugation and stained for CD3, CD4 and CD8, after which CD4+ and CD8+ T cells were sorted on a FACSAria. Scalp biopsies and blood samples were obtained from unaffected controls. The V and J genes are TRBV28 and TRBJ2-2; TRBD1 is a weak D gene call, 6 bases matching. The sequence derives from a human donor in good health. Specimen: CD4+ T cells sorted from blood. At the DNA level, the sequence is TGTGCCAGTAATTTACTCCGAGGGGGCACCGGGGAGCTGTTTTTT. This sequence encodes CASNLLRGGTGELFF.